The 9 T cell receptor beta chains below all came from one sample that was sequenced in a study of cytomegalovirus exposure and HLA in healthy donors. The study ran its PCR with 60 Vbeta and 13 Jbeta primers. Using immunoSEQ multiplex PCR, the repertoire was profiled, and TCRdb retains in-frame clones only, with some absent. Of 81,000 or so clones listed, about three fifths are singletons. The specimen was PBMCs. These receptors came from a woman younger than 45 in good health and CMV-seropositive.

The genes are TRBV1 and TRBJ2-2; the table's D call TRBD2 went unverified against the DNA. TRBV1 is described as a pseudogene. There are 14 residues in the CDR3. In DNA form, the CDR3 reads TGCACCAGCAGCCCACGAGCGGGGGCGTGGGAGCTGTTTTTT. This gives the protein CTSSPRAGAWELFF.

In its sample, this clone was seen a few times. The V gene is TRBV28, the J gene TRBJ1-2; D not certain. With 3 bases removed from V and 6 bases from J, the gap between germline ends came to 11 bases. CDR1 is MDHEN and CDR2 is SYDVKM in the germline V gene. This CDR3 is built from 13 residues. CDR3 in DNA: TGTGCCAGCAGTTTGGCGGGTCAGGATGGCTACACCTTC. Its protein product is CASSLAGQDGYTF.

In this sample, this clone turned up once. This chain links TRBV2 with TRBJ1-3; 8 nucleotides match TRBD1. The J segment lost 0 bases and the V segment lost 6 bases, leaving 7 bases of the junction unmatched. There are 16 residues in the CDR3. Germline V gene data show CDR1 as SNHLY and CDR2 as FYNNEI. The CDR3 nucleotides read TGTGCCAGCAGCGACCAGGGGGCAATCTCTGGAAACACCATATATTTT. The encoded protein is CASSDQGAISGNTIYF.

This clone turned up a few times. The V and J genes are TRBV14 and TRBJ2-3; 11 bases line up with TRBD2. V trimming: 4 bases; J trimming: 1 base; junction bases outside the gene matches: 4. Germline-derived CDR1 and CDR2 are SGHDN and FVKESK. The CDR3 totals 16 residues. The CDR3 coding sequence is TGTGCCAGCAGCCCGAATAGCGGGGGGGGCACAGATACGCAGTATTTT. Translating it yields CASSPNSGGGTDTQYF. The complete variable domain, with remaining parts taken from reference TRBV14 and TRBJ2-3, reads EAGVTQFPSHSVIEKGQTVTLRCDPISGHDNLYWYRRVMGKEIKFLLHFVKESKQDESGMPNNRFLAERTGGTYSTLKVQPAELEDSGVYFCASSPNSGGGTDTQYFGPGTRLTVL.

CDR3 region: CAWSEQSWVVQQYF. DNA for the CDR3: TGTGCCTGGAGCGAACAGAGCTGGGTCGTCCAGCAGTACTTC. The V gene is TRBV30, the J gene TRBJ2-7, with D unresolved. V lost 3 bases and J 8 bases, leaving 20 bases between the germline ends. This CDR3 is built from 14 residues. Germline-derived CDR1 and CDR2 are GTSNPN and SVGIG (reference sequence).

This chain connects TRBV7-2 to TRBJ2-7; 12 bases fit TRBD2. J lost 4 bases, V lost 2 bases, and 3 bases had no gene match. The V gene's germline CDR1 is SGHTA and CDR2 FQGNSA. The CDR3 length is 15 residues. CDR3 sequence: CASSLLGLAGYEQYF. The CDR3, as DNA: TGTGCCAGCAGCTTACTAGGACTAGCGGGGTACGAGCAGTACTTC.

This clone has just a few counts. The chain combines TRBV19 with TRBJ1-1; possible D gene TRBD1, 6 bases. This CDR3 has 16 residues. V lost 3 bases to trimming and J lost 1 base, with 15 bases between them. CDR1 LNHDA and CDR2 SQIVND come from the germline V gene (reference sequence). CDR3: CASSIGVVGANTEAFF. DNA for the CDR3: TGTGCCAGTAGTATTGGCGTGGTGGGGGCGAACACTGAAGCTTTCTTT.

This clone was picked up a small number of times. The rearrangement joins TRBV4-2 to TRBJ2-3; 9 nucleotides agree with TRBD2. Trimming at V came to 0 bases and at J to 5 bases, leaving 9 bases not matched to a gene. From germline, CDR1 is LGHNA and CDR2 YNFKEQ. This CDR3 comprises 17 residues. The CDR3 is CASSQDFSGGQEDTQYF. As DNA, the CDR3 is TGTGCCAGCAGCCAAGATTTCAGCGGGGGGCAGGAAGATACGCAGTATTTT.

V and J are TRBV5-1 and TRBJ2-1; 8 positions match TRBD1. The trim removed 5 bases at V and 6 bases at J, leaving 13 bases unmatched. Germline V gene data show CDR1 as SGHRS and CDR2 as YFSETQ. This CDR3 region has 16 residues. The chain's CDR3 is CASSFGRRTGSNEQFF. The CDR3 DNA sequence: TGCGCCAGCAGTTTTGGTAGACGGACAGGGAGCAATGAGCAGTTCTTC.